These 25 T cell receptor beta chains came from one sample sequenced in a study of blood T cell repertoires in COVID-19. Data came from immunoSEQ multiplex PCR; TCRdb stores just in-frame clones and leaves some out. Here the sample spans approximately 140,000 clones, 85% to 90% being singletons. Sequences were obtained from PBMCs or T cells enriched from blood (not recorded which). These receptors all come from a woman aged 30 to 39 with acute COVID-19.

The rearrangement joins TRBV5-1 to TRBJ2-1; 9 bases are shared with TRBD1. V lost 1 base and J lost 13; bases outside the gene matches: 9. This CDR3 contains 14 residues. Germline V gives CDR1 SGHRS, CDR2 YFSETQ. This chain's CDR3 is CASSLPGQGLKQFF. The CDR3 DNA reads TGCGCCAGCAGCTTGCCGGGACAGGGTCTCAAACAGTTCTTC.

The V and J genes are TRBV30 and TRBJ1-1, with 7 bases that match TRBD1. CDR1 is GTSNPN, CDR2 SVGIG, per germline (reference sequence). J was trimmed by 5 bases and V by 2 bases; bases with no gene match: 11. This CDR3 has 15 residues. In DNA, the CDR3 is TGTGCCTGGAGTCCAGGGGGAATCGAGTGGACTGAAGCTTTCTTT. It codes for CAWSPGGIEWTEAFF.

This clone was counted a single time. At one of its ends the junction is not consistent with the germline gene, which may arise from a read error. The V gene is TRBV4-3, the J gene TRBJ1-2; possible D gene TRBD1, 5 bases. The CDR3 runs to 17 residues. Germline V gene sequence: CDR1 LGHNA, CDR2 YSLEER. The DNA for the CDR3 is TGCGCCAGCAGCAAAGAGGCAGGGCAGGTAGGCAACTATGGCTACACCTTC. Its translation is CASSKEAGQVGNYGYTF.

The chain is built from TRBV15 and TRBJ1-1, with D perhaps TRBD1 (5 bases). Trimming cost V 0 bases and J 3 bases, with 14 bases left between them. The CDR3 contains 16 residues. Germline V lookup: CDR1 LNHNV, CDR2 YYDKDF (reference sequence). This chain's CDR3 is CATSRDPGRLDTEAFF. CDR3 in DNA: TGTGCCACCAGCAGAGACCCAGGGCGGTTGGACACTGAAGCTTTCTTT.

The CDR3 DNA reads TGTGCCAGCAGCCGAAAGTCAGCGGGAGGGGGCAATGAGCAGTTCTTC. Amino acid sequence: CASSRKSAGGGNEQFF. This rearrangement joins TRBV5-8 to TRBJ2-1, with 10 bases identical to TRBD2. V gave up 4 bases and J gave up 6 bases; unmatched junction bases: 10. CDR3 length: 16 residues. CDR1 and CDR2 (germline): SGHTS, YDEGEE.

The rearrangement joins TRBV5-1 to TRBJ2-7; tentative D call: TRBD1 (6 bases). Germline assignment: CDR1 SGHRS and CDR2 YFSETQ. Between the trimmed V and J ends, which lost 3 bases and 7 bases, there was a span of 17 bases. CDR3 length: 14 amino acids. The CDR3 region is CASSSDRSPGEQYF. CDR3 nucleotide sequence: TGCGCCAGCAGCTCCGACAGGTCGCCGGGGGAGCAGTACTTC. Full variable domain (remainder filled in from reference TRBV5-1 and TRBJ2-7): KAGVTQTPRYLIKTRGQQVTLSCSPISGHRSVSWYQQTPGQGLQFLFEYFSETQRNKGNFPGRFSGRQFSNSRSEMNVSTLELGDSALYLCASSSDRSPGEQYFGPGTRLTVT.

The chain couples TRBV3-1 (or the pseudogene TRBV3-2) to TRBJ2-7; 10 nucleotides line up with TRBD1. V was clipped by 2 bases and J by 6 bases; unmatched bases: 4. The CDR3 sequence is 14 residues long. From germline, CDR1 is LGHDT and CDR2 YNNKEL (reference sequence). This chain's CDR3 is CASSQLGTGAEQYF. In DNA form, the CDR3 reads TGTGCCAGCAGCCAACTCGGGACAGGGGCCGAGCAGTACTTC.

The rearrangement links TRBV19 to TRBJ2-1; 9 nucleotides align to TRBD1. Germline CDR1 reads LNHDA; CDR2 reads SQIVND (reference sequence). The CDR3 length is 15 residues. V was pared by 6 bases and J by 7 bases, with 10 bases of the junction left unmatched. CDR3 residues: CASRLTGTGLNEQFF. CDR3 DNA: TGTGCCAGTAGGCTAACCGGGACAGGGCTGAATGAGCAGTTCTTC. Supplemented by reference TRBV19 and TRBJ2-1, the full variable domain reads DGGITQSPKYLFRKEGQNVTLSCEQNLNHDAMYWYRQDPGQGLRLIYYSQIVNDFQKGDIAEGYSVSREKKESFPLTVTSAQKNPTAFYLCASRLTGTGLNEQFFGPGTRLTVL.

The V call is TRBV18, the J call TRBJ2-1, with 10 bases lining up with TRBD1. Per germline, CDR1 KGHSH and CDR2 LQKENI. The CDR3 runs 16 residues. V dropped 1 base and J dropped 6; count of bases not matched to a gene: 6. CDR3 loop: CASSPRGTGVFNEQFF. In nucleotides, the CDR3 is TGTGCCAGCTCACCACGCGGGACAGGGGTGTTCAATGAGCAGTTCTTC.

In this sample, this clone turned up a few times. The junction shows a germline mismatch at one end, possibly a read error. This rearrangement joins TRBV7-9 to TRBJ2-7; 7 bases fit TRBD2. The CDR3 is made up of 13 amino acids. The germline gives CDR1 SEHNR, CDR2 FQNEAQ (reference sequence). This chain's CDR3 is CASSLAESYEQYF. The CDR3 DNA reads as TGTGCCAGCAGCCTAGCGGAGTCCTACGAGCAGTACTTC.

The table lists this clone with a few counts. The chain employs TRBV19 and TRBJ2-2, with D possibly being TRBD1 (6 bases). The V gene's germline CDR1 is LNHDA and CDR2 SQIVND (reference sequence). This CDR3 spans 18 amino acids. V lost 3 bases and J lost 4, with 21 bases in between. This CDR3 is CASSMGTPRSFGTGELFF. DNA of the CDR3: TGTGCCAGTAGTATGGGGACACCTAGGAGCTTCGGCACCGGGGAGCTGTTTTTT.

The chain recombines TRBV5-6 with TRBJ1-1, with 12 positions matching TRBD1. Germline V CDR1 and CDR2: SGHDT, YYEEEE. V gave up 3 bases and J gave up 5 bases; unmatched junction bases: 5. There are 15 residues in the CDR3. The CDR3: CASSSGTGGRTEAFF. Written as DNA, the CDR3 is TGTGCCAGCAGCTCCGGGACAGGGGGCAGAACTGAAGCTTTCTTT.

Details on this clone: Mismatch with germline at one junction end may stem from a read error. The V gene is TRBV7-7, the J gene TRBJ2-3; 7 bases map to TRBD2. There are 15 residues in the CDR3. Germline loops: CDR1 SSHAT, CDR2 FNYEAQ (reference sequence). CDR3 residues: CASSLGGRAVDTQYF. DNA of the CDR3: TGTGCTAGCAGCTTAGGCGGGAGAGCTGTAGATACGCAGTATTTT.

The chain combines TRBV7-3 with TRBJ1-1; D may be TRBD1 (6 bases). This CDR3 is built from 14 residues. Germline V lookup: CDR1 SGHTA, CDR2 FQGTGA. Trimming took off 6 bases at V and 5 bases at J, with 16 bases between the two ends. The CDR3 sequence: CASRQSGVDTEAFF. CDR3 nucleotide sequence: TGTGCCAGCAGACAGTCAGGGGTGGATACTGAAGCTTTCTTT.

The genes are TRBV19 and TRBJ2-1; D perhaps matches TRBD1 (7 bases). Trimming took 6 bases from V and 4 from J, leaving 13 bases between them. The CDR3 extends over 14 amino acids. Germline loops: CDR1 LNHDA, CDR2 SQIVND (reference sequence). The CDR3 spells CASSRGDSYNEQFF. In nucleotides, the CDR3 is TGTGCCAGTAGCAGGGGGGACAGTTACAATGAGCAGTTCTTC. Combining the CDR3 with reference TRBV19 and TRBJ2-1 gives the whole variable domain DGGITQSPKYLFRKEGQNVTLSCEQNLNHDAMYWYRQDPGQGLRLIYYSQIVNDFQKGDIAEGYSVSREKKESFPLTVTSAQKNPTAFYLCASSRGDSYNEQFFGPGTRLTVL.

The genes are TRBV28 and TRBJ2-7, with 10 bases matching TRBD1. CDR3 size: 14 residues. CDR1 and CDR2 (germline): MDHEN, SYDVKM. V dropped 7 bases and J dropped 3; count of bases not matched to a gene: 6. CDR3 amino acids: CASNDRGLDYEQYF. The CDR3 DNA follows: TGTGCCAGCAACGACAGGGGGCTGGACTACGAGCAGTACTTC. Complete variable domain (other parts from reference TRBV28 and TRBJ2-7): DVKVTQSSRYLVKRTGEKVFLECVQDMDHENMFWYRQDPGLGLRLIYFSYDVKMKEKGDIPEGYSVSREKKERFSLILESASTNQTSMYLCASNDRGLDYEQYFGPGTRLTVT.

V is TRBV7-9 and J is TRBJ2-3, with D perhaps TRBD1 (5 bases). CDR3 size: 15 residues. V was clipped by 1 base and J by 0 bases, with 8 bases between them. CDR1 and CDR2 from the germline V gene are SEHNR and FQNEAQ (reference sequence). The CDR3 region is CASSLGQTSTDTQYF. The CDR3 DNA follows: TGTGCCAGCAGCTTAGGACAGACTAGCACAGATACGCAGTATTTT.

The chain joins TRBV25-1 to TRBJ2-3; the match to TRBD2 covers 7 bases. V was pared by 3 bases and J by 2 bases, with 5 bases of the junction left unmatched. The CDR3 is 15 amino acids. Germline lookup yields CDR1 MGHDK and CDR2 SYGVNS. The CDR3 DNA reads as TGTGCCAGCAGTGAGTCTAGCGGAGACACAGATACGCAGTATTTT. Residues: CASSESSGDTDTQYF.

The chain employs TRBV3-1 (or the pseudogene TRBV3-2) and TRBJ2-1, with TRBD2 matching over 11 bases. CDR1 is LGHDT and CDR2 is YNNKEL in the germline V gene (reference sequence). This CDR3 is 16 amino acids long. The junction had 6 bases not matched to a gene; V was cut back by 1 base and J by 7 bases. The CDR3 sequence: CASSQVRLAGLNEQFF. The CDR3 DNA reads TGTGCCAGCAGCCAAGTTAGACTAGCGGGATTAAATGAGCAGTTCTTC.

This chain links TRBV6-5 with TRBJ2-5; D gene unclear. CDR1 and CDR2 from the germline V gene are MNHEY and SVGAGI. The germline V and J ends were trimmed by 3 bases and 1 base, with 9 bases remaining between them. There are 14 residues in the CDR3. The DNA of the CDR3 is TGTGCCAGCAGTTATAAACCTACCCAAGAGACCCAGTACTTC. Residues: CASSYKPTQETQYF.

J is TRBJ1-1 and V is TRBV7-9; 9 bases fit TRBD1. After removal of 5 bases from V and 3 bases from J, the junction contained 16 bases not matched to a gene. This CDR3 has 18 amino acids. Germline V lookup: CDR1 SEHNR, CDR2 FQNEAQ (reference sequence). The CDR3 loop is CASSLNRGPPLPDTEAFF. DNA for the CDR3: TGTGCCAGCAGCCTAAACAGGGGGCCACCCCTTCCGGACACTGAAGCTTTCTTT.

The table lists this clone with a count of one. The CDR3 is CASSLSRYGYTF. CDR3 nucleotide sequence: TGTGCCAGCAGCTTATCCAGATATGGCTACACCTTC. This chain uses TRBV7-2 with TRBJ1-2; D gene unclear. The CDR3 totals 12 residues. Per germline, CDR1 SGHTA and CDR2 FQGNSA. The ends were cut back, 2 bases at V and 5 bases at J, with 6 bases in the middle. Full variable domain (remainder filled in from reference TRBV7-2 and TRBJ1-2): GAGVSQSPSNKVTEKGKDVELRCDPISGHTALYWYRQSLGQGLEFLIYFQGNSAPDKSGLPSDRFSAERTGGSVSTLTIQRTQQEDSAVYLCASSLSRYGYTFGSGTRLTVV.

This clone is a singleton in its sample. V is TRBV7-2 and J is TRBJ2-7, with D possibly TRBD2 on 6 matching bases. Per the germline V gene, CDR1 is SGHTA and CDR2 is FQGNSA. V lost 2 bases to trimming and J lost 3 bases, with 11 bases between them. This CDR3 region has 14 residues. The CDR3, as DNA: TGTGCCAGCAGCTTATTCGCGGGAAACTACGAGCAGTACTTC. Residues: CASSLFAGNYEQYF.

V gene TRBV6-5 combines with J gene TRBJ2-6, with D maybe TRBD2 (7 bases). Between the trimmed V and J ends, which lost 8 bases and 0 bases, there was a span of 8 bases. Germline V gene lookup returns CDR1 MNHEY and CDR2 SVGAGI. The CDR3 is 14 amino acids. CDR3 loop: CASAGASGANVLTF. The CDR3 coding sequence is TGTGCCAGCGCGGGGGCCTCTGGGGCCAACGTCCTGACTTTC.

V and J are TRBV7-8 and TRBJ1-1; D possibly corresponds to TRBD1 (6 bases). This CDR3 region has 15 residues. The germline CDR1 and CDR2 sequences are SGHVS and FQNEAQ. Trimming stripped 2 bases from V and 4 bases from J, with 14 bases between. CDR3 nucleotides: TGTGCCAGCAGCTTACAGGGGTACTTGGCCACTGAAGCTTTCTTT. Protein sequence: CASSLQGYLATEAFF.